A single sample is the source of the 32 T cell receptor beta chains below, sequenced in a study of blood T cell repertoires in COVID-19. Profiled with immunoSEQ multiplex PCR; TCRdb holds only in-frame clones, not every one. The repertoire holds 150,000 to 200,000 clones, approximately 83% seen once, with 9.5% to 13% in the top ten. The source material was peripheral blood. The receptors come from a human donor with active or convalescent COVID-19. The donor label of this sample is uncertain.

The table lists this clone with a count of one. The chain employs TRBV7-9 and TRBJ2-3; D is possibly TRBD2 (6 bases). Germline V CDR1 and CDR2: SEHNR, FQNEAQ (reference sequence). Trimming cost V 5 bases and J 5 bases, with 14 bases left between them. The CDR3 spans 14 residues. The CDR3 loop reads CASSQPSGVDTQYF. Written as DNA, the CDR3 is TGTGCCAGCAGCCAACCCTCGGGAGTAGATACGCAGTATTTT.

V and J are TRBV6-5 and TRBJ1-2; TRBD1 agrees at 7 bases. Per the germline V gene, CDR1 is MNHEY and CDR2 is SVGAGI. There are 14 residues in the CDR3. J lost 2 bases, V lost 5 bases, and 5 bases had no gene match. The CDR3 here is CASSPGTDNYGYTF. CDR3 nucleotides: TGTGCCAGCAGTCCCGGGACAGACAACTATGGCTACACCTTC.

The chain uses TRBV6-5 and TRBJ1-3, with D tentatively TRBD1 (5 bases). The germline V gene encodes CDR1 MNHEY and CDR2 SVGAGI. V lost 4 bases and J lost 0, with 13 bases in between. The CDR3 spans 16 residues. CDR3 region: CASSFTGSSSGNTIYF. CDR3 coding DNA: TGTGCCAGCAGTTTCACAGGATCGAGCTCTGGAAACACCATATATTTT.

This clone was counted a few times. The chain uses TRBV6-2 or TRBV6-3 and TRBJ2-2; possible D gene TRBD2, 5 bases. Germline V lookup: CDR1 MNHEY, CDR2 SVGEGT. V was clipped by 5 bases and J by 6 bases, with 22 bases between them. This CDR3 is 17 amino acids long. In DNA, the CDR3 is TGTGCCAGCAGTACCTACCTCGGACTGGATCCTTCCGGGGAGCTGTTTTTT. Its protein product is CASSTYLGLDPSGELFF.

The rearrangement joins TRBV18 to TRBJ1-2; D is undetermined. The CDR3 is 13 residues long. Trimming took off 1 base at V and 8 bases at J, with 11 bases between the two ends. Looked up from germline, CDR1 is KGHSH and CDR2 is LQKENI. This CDR3 is CASSPLSGVGYTF. CDR3 sequence (DNA): TGTGCCAGCTCACCACTCTCCGGGGTGGGCTACACCTTC.

This sequence joins TRBV30 and TRBJ2-7; 8 nucleotides align to TRBD1. The V segment lost 1 base and the J segment 4 bases; nucleotides outside the gene matches: 6. Germline lookup yields CDR1 GTSNPN and CDR2 SVGIG (reference sequence). The CDR3 extends over 14 amino acids. This chain's CDR3 is CAWSDPGGAYEQYF. The CDR3 nucleotides read TGTGCCTGGAGTGATCCAGGGGGCGCTTACGAGCAGTACTTC.

V usage is TRBV6-6 and J usage is TRBJ2-3; tentatively, D is TRBD1 (6 bases). There are 13 residues in the CDR3. The germline V gene has CDR1 MNHNY and CDR2 SVGAGI (reference sequence). V was shortened by 4 bases and J by 6 bases, with 11 bases between the two germline ends. Here the CDR3 DNA reads TGTGCCAGCAGTTCCAGGGGACCCGATACGCAGTATTTT. Residues: CASSSRGPDTQYF.

The chain recombines TRBV7-9 with TRBJ1-4; 10 bases map to TRBD1. The germline gives CDR1 SEHNR, CDR2 FQNEAQ (reference sequence). The ends lost 6 bases at V and 10 bases at J; junction bases unmatched: 11. The CDR3 covers 15 residues. CDR3 loop: CASSSWGQGIGKLFF. In DNA form, the CDR3 reads TGTGCCAGCAGTAGCTGGGGACAGGGGATCGGAAAACTGTTTTTT.

This clone has just a few counts. The V gene is TRBV7-3, the J gene TRBJ2-5; 8 bases agree with TRBD1. The CDR3 contains 15 residues. The V and J ends lost 5 bases and 2 bases, in that order; junction bases with no gene match: 7. The germline V gene has CDR1 SGHTA and CDR2 FQGTGA. The DNA for the CDR3 is TGTGCCAGCAGCCCGGGACAGGTGAAACAAGAGACCCAGTACTTC. This encodes CASSPGQVKQETQYF.

The rearrangement links TRBV7-9 to TRBJ1-1, with D possibly matching TRBD1 (6 bases). Between the trimmed V and J ends, which lost 0 bases and 8 bases, there was a span of 10 bases. Germline lookup yields CDR1 SEHNR and CDR2 FQNEAQ (reference sequence). This CDR3 comprises 13 residues. CDR3 DNA sequence: TGTGCCAGCAGCTTAGCGGGGGGGCGCGAAGCTTTCTTT. This encodes CASSLAGGREAFF.

J is TRBJ2-7 and V is TRBV2; 7 bases fit TRBD1. The CDR3 consists of 14 residues. V was pared by 9 bases and J by 3 bases, with 11 bases of the junction left unmatched. The germline CDR1 and CDR2 sequences are SNHLY and FYNNEI. The CDR3 loop is CASSPRRGLYEQYF. DNA for the CDR3: TGTGCCAGTTCCCCCCGTAGGGGGCTCTACGAGCAGTACTTC.

The genes are TRBV6-4 and TRBJ2-2; a possible D gene is TRBD2 (6 bases). Germline V lookup: CDR1 MRHNA, CDR2 SNTAGT. There are 15 residues in the CDR3. Deletions cut 6 bases from V and 1 base from J, with 12 bases between. The CDR3 DNA reads TGTGCCAGCAGCGCGGAGGGAGGGAACACCGGGGAGCTGTTTTTT. Its protein product is CASSAEGGNTGELFF.

This clone is a singleton in its sample. The chain joins TRBV29-1 to TRBJ2-3; 9 bases align to TRBD2. The CDR3 totals 17 residues. CDR1 and CDR2 (germline): SQVTM, ANQGSEA. The ends lost 6 bases at V and 2 bases at J; junction bases unmatched: 15. CDR3 sequence reads: CSVTPFRAGGPTDTQYF. The CDR3 coding sequence is TGCAGCGTCACTCCCTTTCGAGCGGGAGGACCCACAGATACGCAGTATTTT.

The rearrangement links TRBV15 to TRBJ2-7; possible D gene TRBD1, 5 bases. CDR1 is LNHNV and CDR2 is YYDKDF in the germline V gene (reference sequence). This CDR3 is 15 amino acids long. V was cut by 1 base and J by 0 bases, with 10 bases left in between. In DNA form, the CDR3 reads TGTGCCACCAGCAGAGTAGGGGTCGGCTCCTACGAGCAGTACTTC. Translation gives CATSRVGVGSYEQYF.

This clone was observed a handful of times. This chain connects TRBV6-5 to TRBJ1-5, with D unresolved. The CDR3 has 13 amino acids. V shed 5 bases and J shed 0 bases, with 5 bases lying between them. CDR1 is MNHEY, CDR2 SVGAGI, per germline. CDR3 DNA sequence: TGTGCCAGCAGTCAGTATAGCAATCAGCCCCAGCATTTT. It codes for CASSQYSNQPQHF.

The sample holds one count of this clone. The chain links TRBV2 to TRBJ2-5, with TRBD2 identical over 9 bases. With 7 bases clipped from V and 0 bases from J, the junction kept 6 bases outside the gene matches. The length of the CDR3 is 15 residues. Germline V gives CDR1 SNHLY, CDR2 FYNNEI. CDR3 in DNA: TGTGCCAGCAAAGGCACTAGCGGGTACCAAGAGACCCAGTACTTC. Translating gives CASKGTSGYQETQYF.

The count of this clone is one. The rearrangement uses TRBV2 and TRBJ1-2; D is possibly TRBD1 (6 bases). The CDR3 runs to 14 residues. The V end was cut by 6 bases, the J end by 0 bases, with 11 bases between. The germline V gene has CDR1 SNHLY and CDR2 FYNNEI. Here the CDR3 DNA reads TGTGCCAGCAGCTGGGACAAAGCTAACTATGGCTACACCTTC. Translating gives CASSWDKANYGYTF.

The chain employs TRBV7-2 and TRBJ1-1; weak D call: TRBD1 (5 bases). V was cut by 8 bases and J by 1 base, with 11 bases left in between. CDR3 length: 13 amino acids. Germline V gene data show CDR1 as SGHTA and CDR2 as FQGNSA. The CDR3 nucleotides are TGTGCCAGCCCAAGGAGGGGGAACACTGAAGCTTTCTTT. Translation: CASPRRGNTEAFF.

The chain recombines TRBV28 with TRBJ2-4; D unclear. The CDR3 is made up of 15 amino acids. Germline CDR1 MDHEN, CDR2 SYDVKM. V lost 1 base and J lost 2, with 9 bases in between. CDR3 residues: CASSLFEATKNIQYF. The CDR3 DNA sequence: TGTGCCAGCAGTTTATTTGAGGCGACCAAAAACATTCAGTACTTC.

V is TRBV5-5 and J is TRBJ1-1; TRBD1 matches 8 bases. V shed 4 bases and J 0 bases; nucleotides not matched to a gene: 5. CDR3 length equals 15 residues. CDR1 SGHKS and CDR2 YYEKEE come from the germline V gene (reference sequence). In nucleotides, the CDR3 is TGTGCCAGCAGCACCTGGACAGGGCTGAACACTGAAGCTTTCTTT. Translated: CASSTWTGLNTEAFF.

This chain links TRBV7-2 with TRBJ2-5, with TRBD2 matching over 8 bases. From germline, CDR1 is SGHTA and CDR2 FQGNSA. With 8 bases clipped from V and 0 bases from J, the junction kept 8 bases outside the gene matches. The CDR3 length is 15 residues. The CDR3 sequence: CASSAGGDYQETQYF. The CDR3 DNA reads as TGTGCCAGCTCTGCGGGGGGCGACTACCAAGAGACCCAGTACTTC. Drawing the rest from reference TRBV7-2 and TRBJ2-5, the complete variable domain is GAGVSQSPSNKVTEKGKDVELRCDPISGHTALYWYRQSLGQGLEFLIYFQGNSAPDKSGLPSDRFSAERTGGSVSTLTIQRTQQEDSAVYLCASSAGGDYQETQYFGPGTRLLVL.

The V gene is TRBV6-5, the J gene TRBJ2-2; tentatively, D is TRBD2 (6 bases). The CDR3 runs to 15 residues. V was cut by 1 base and J by 7 bases, with 13 bases left in between. CDR1 MNHEY and CDR2 SVGAGI come from the germline V gene. CDR3 in amino acids: CASSYLGEVGGELFF. The DNA for the CDR3 is TGTGCCAGCAGTTACTTGGGGGAGGTGGGCGGGGAGCTGTTTTTT.

The V call is TRBV13, the J call TRBJ1-1, with D uncertain. Germline V gene data show CDR1 as PRHDT and CDR2 as FYEKMQ (reference sequence). Trimming cost V 8 bases and J 1 base, with 8 bases left between them. The CDR3 loop spans 12 amino acids. This CDR3 is CASALSNTEAFF. The CDR3 bases are TGTGCCAGCGCGCTTTCGAACACTGAAGCTTTCTTT.

The rearrangement uses TRBV4-1 and TRBJ1-5, with 7 bases identical to TRBD1. Germline CDR1 MGHRA, CDR2 YSYEKL. V lost 5 bases to trimming and J lost 3 bases; unmatched junction nucleotides: 7. This CDR3 spans 15 amino acids. CDR3 bases: TGCGCCAGCAGCGCGGGACAGCGATCCAATCAGCCCCAGCATTTT. This codes for CASSAGQRSNQPQHF.

V and J are TRBV5-1 and TRBJ2-1; 7 positions agree with TRBD1. The CDR3 contains 12 residues. Trimming took 9 bases from V and 5 from J; bases not matched to a gene: 5. Germline V gene data show CDR1 as SGHRS and CDR2 as YFSETQ. The CDR3 bases are TGCGCCACCCGGGACAGCCACAATGAGCAGTTCTTC. Its protein product is CATRDSHNEQFF.

The chain has TRBV5-1 and TRBJ2-1; 9 nucleotides line up with TRBD2. V shed 1 base and J 5 bases; nucleotides not matched to a gene: 4. Germline values: CDR1 SGHRS, CDR2 YFSETQ. This CDR3 region has 15 residues. Written as DNA, the CDR3 is TGCGCCAGCAGCTTGCTGACTAGCGGACACAATGAGCAGTTCTTC. This translates into CASSLLTSGHNEQFF.

The V gene is TRBV5-1, the J gene TRBJ1-3; D might be TRBD1 (6 bases). Germline V lookup: CDR1 SGHRS, CDR2 YFSETQ. The germline V and J ends were trimmed by 3 bases and 0 bases, with 10 bases remaining between them. This CDR3 contains 15 residues. The CDR3 DNA sequence: TGCGCCAGCAGCTCCGGGACAACCTCTGGAAACACCATATATTTT. It translates to CASSSGTTSGNTIYF.

This chain uses TRBV2 with TRBJ1-3; TRBD1 is a possible D gene (6 bases). Trimming shortened V by 4 bases and J by 8 bases, and 12 bases separated the two germline ends. There are 13 residues in the CDR3. Germline V gives CDR1 SNHLY, CDR2 FYNNEI. CDR3 protein: CASSGQEWDTIYF. As DNA, the CDR3 is TGTGCCAGCAGTGGACAGGAATGGGACACCATATATTTT.

The gene calls are TRBV28 and TRBJ1-1, with D tentatively TRBD1 (5 bases). Germline V lookup: CDR1 MDHEN, CDR2 SYDVKM. V was shortened by 4 bases and J by 4 bases, with 16 bases between the two germline ends. The CDR3 sequence is 15 residues long. This chain's CDR3 is CASSSGLAIGTEAFF. CDR3 DNA: TGTGCCAGCAGTTCAGGGTTGGCCATAGGCACTGAAGCTTTCTTT.

This clone was seen just once. CDR3 region: CASTLGGNGYTF. CDR3 nucleotides: TGCGCCAGCACCCTTGGGGGGAATGGCTACACCTTC. The V and J genes are TRBV5-1 and TRBJ1-2, with D perhaps matching TRBD1 (5 bases). The CDR3 sequence is 12 residues long. Trimming pared 6 bases from V and 6 bases from J, leaving 12 bases between. Germline V CDR1 and CDR2: SGHRS, YFSETQ.

This clone was counted a few times. The chain is built from TRBV19 and TRBJ1-4; no definite D call. V lost 1 base and J lost 2, with 8 bases in between. Germline CDR1 is LNHDA and CDR2 is SQIVND (reference sequence). This CDR3 contains 15 residues. CDR3 loop: CASSIGGRTNEKLFF. CDR3 DNA sequence: TGTGCCAGTAGTATAGGTGGGAGGACTAATGAAAAACTGTTTTTT.

Only a few counts were recorded for this clone. This rearrangement joins TRBV16 to TRBJ1-1, with D possibly matching TRBD1 (6 bases). The V end was cut by 3 bases, the J end by 6 bases, with 14 bases between. The CDR3 is 14 residues long. Germline assignment: CDR1 KGHSY and CDR2 FQNENV. CDR3 nucleotides: TGTGCCAGCAGCCATCTAGGGGGGGGCGCTGAAGCTTTCTTT. It specifies CASSHLGGGAEAFF.